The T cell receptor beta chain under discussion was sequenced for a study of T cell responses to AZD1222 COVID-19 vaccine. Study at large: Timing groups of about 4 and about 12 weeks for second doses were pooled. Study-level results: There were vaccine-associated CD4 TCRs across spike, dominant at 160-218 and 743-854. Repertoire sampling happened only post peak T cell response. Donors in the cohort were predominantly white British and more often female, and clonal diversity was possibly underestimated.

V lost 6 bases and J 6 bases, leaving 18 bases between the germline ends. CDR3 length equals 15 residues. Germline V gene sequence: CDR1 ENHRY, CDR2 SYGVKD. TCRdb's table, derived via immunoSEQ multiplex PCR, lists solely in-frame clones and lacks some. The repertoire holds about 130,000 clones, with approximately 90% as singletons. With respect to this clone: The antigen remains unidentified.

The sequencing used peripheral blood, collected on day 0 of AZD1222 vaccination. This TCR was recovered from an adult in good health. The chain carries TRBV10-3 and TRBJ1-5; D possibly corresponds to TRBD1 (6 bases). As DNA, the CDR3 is TGTGCCATCAGGGCAGGGGACGGGCTAAGTCAGCCCCAGCATTTT. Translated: CAIRAGDGLSQPQHF.